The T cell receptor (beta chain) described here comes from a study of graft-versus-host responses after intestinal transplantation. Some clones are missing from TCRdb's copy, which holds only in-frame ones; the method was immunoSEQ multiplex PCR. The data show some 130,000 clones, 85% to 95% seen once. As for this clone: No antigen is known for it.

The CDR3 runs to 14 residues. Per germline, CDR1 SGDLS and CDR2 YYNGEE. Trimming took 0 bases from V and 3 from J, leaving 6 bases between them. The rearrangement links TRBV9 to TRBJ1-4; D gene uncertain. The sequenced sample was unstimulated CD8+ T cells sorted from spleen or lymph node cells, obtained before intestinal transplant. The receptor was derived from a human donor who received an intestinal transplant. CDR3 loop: CASSVAGSNEKLFF. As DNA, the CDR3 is TGTGCCAGCAGCGTAGCGGGGTCTAATGAAAAACTGTTTTTT.